Below, 22 T cell receptor beta chains from the same sample are listed, as sequenced in a study of blood T cell repertoires in COVID-19. Clones were sequenced by immunoSEQ multiplex PCR, and TCRdb holds only the in-frame ones, with some missing. The sample carries 350,000 to 450,000 clones, 80% to 95% recorded once. Source material: PBMCs or T cells enriched from blood (not recorded which). The receptors shown here come from a middle-aged woman who had been exposed to COVID-19.

J is TRBJ1-3 and V is TRBV30, with unresolved D. Germline lookup yields CDR1 GTSNPN and CDR2 SVGIG (reference sequence). V was shortened by 1 base and J by 2 bases, with 6 bases between the two germline ends. This CDR3 region has 13 residues. The CDR3, as DNA: TGTGCCTGGAGTGGGTCTACTGGAAACACCATATATTTT. Its protein product is CAWSGSTGNTIYF.

The chain couples TRBV10-3 to TRBJ1-2, with TRBD1 matching 9 bases. The J segment lost 2 bases and the V segment lost 11 bases, leaving 6 bases of the junction unmatched. CDR3 length: 13 amino acids. Germline loops: CDR1 ENHRY, CDR2 SYGVKD. The CDR3 nucleotides read TGTGCCGTGCGACAGGGGGGGAACTATGGCTACACCTTC. This gives the protein CAVRQGGNYGYTF.

The chain is built from TRBV6-5 and TRBJ1-5, with a possible D match to TRBD1 (5 bases). V gave up 8 bases and J gave up 6 bases, with 20 bases separating them. Germline CDR1 and CDR2: MNHEY and SVGAGI. CDR3 size: 15 residues. This CDR3 reads CASFTHAGLGQPQHF. The CDR3 DNA sequence: TGTGCCAGCTTTACCCACGCAGGGCTAGGTCAGCCCCAGCATTTT.

The rearrangement uses TRBV21-1 and TRBJ2-2; TRBD2 is the table's D call and was not checked against the DNA. TRBV21-1 is labeled a pseudogene. The CDR3 has 17 residues. The CDR3: CASSKTPGLAGTGELFF. The DNA for the CDR3 is TGTGCCAGCAGCAAAACCCCTGGACTAGCGGGTACCGGGGAGCTGTTTTTT.

The J gene is TRBJ1-5, the V gene TRBV15; no definite D call. V shed 0 bases and J shed 6 bases, with 12 bases lying between them. CDR3 length equals 15 residues. Germline loops: CDR1 LNHNV, CDR2 YYDKDF (reference sequence). The CDR3 region has the DNA TGTGCCACCAGCAGAGATGTAAGCGAGGGTCAGCCCCAGCATTTT. It translates to CATSRDVSEGQPQHF.

The rearrangement links TRBV28 to TRBJ2-7; 7 bases line up with TRBD1. CDR3 length equals 13 residues. Germline CDR1 is MDHEN and CDR2 is SYDVKM. J gave up 2 bases and V 5 bases, and 3 bases lay outside the gene matches. The DNA of the CDR3 is TGTGCCAGCAGTGACAGGGTTCCCTACGAGCAGTACTTC. This codes for CASSDRVPYEQYF.

This chain connects TRBV5-3 to TRBJ1-6, with TRBD1 matching 12 bases. TRBV5-3 is placed among ORFs of uncertain function. The CDR3 consists of 19 residues. V trimming: 4 bases; J trimming: 6 bases; junction bases outside the gene matches: 14. The CDR3 protein is CARSTKTTGTGGPNSPLHF. The CDR3 bases are TGTGCCAGAAGCACTAAGACCACCGGGACAGGGGGCCCTAATTCACCCCTCCACTTT.

The sample holds one count of this clone. The V call is TRBV15, the J call TRBJ2-2; TRBD1 might be the D (5 bases). This CDR3 is 16 amino acids long. V was cut by 2 bases and J by 3 bases, with 13 bases left in between. Germline CDR1 reads LNHNV; CDR2 reads YYDKDF (reference sequence). CDR3 coding DNA: TGTGCCACCAGCAGACTTGAAGGGGCCTACACCGGGGAGCTGTTTTTT. This translates into CATSRLEGAYTGELFF.

The chain has TRBV5-4 and TRBJ1-1, with a possible D match to TRBD1 (5 bases). The CDR3 runs 14 residues. Between the trimmed V and J ends, which lost 0 bases and 4 bases, there was a span of 10 bases. The V gene's germline CDR1 is SGHNT and CDR2 YYREEE (reference sequence). CDR3 amino acids: CASSLAQGGTEAFF. The CDR3, as DNA: TGTGCCAGCAGCTTGGCCCAGGGAGGCACTGAAGCTTTCTTT.

The V gene is TRBV30, the J gene TRBJ2-3; 10 bases align to TRBD2. CDR1 is GTSNPN and CDR2 is SVGIG in the germline V gene (reference sequence). Trimming cost V 1 base and J 5 bases; bases outside gene matches: 3. This CDR3 comprises 14 residues. The CDR3 loop reads CAWSGAGGVDTQYF. In DNA, the CDR3 is TGTGCCTGGAGTGGAGCGGGAGGGGTAGATACGCAGTATTTT.

The chain links TRBV4-3 to TRBJ2-7; TRBD2 might be the D (5 bases). CDR3 length: 16 amino acids. Trimming shortened V by 0 bases and J by 5 bases, and 17 bases separated the two germline ends. The germline gives CDR1 LGHNA, CDR2 YSLEER. Here the CDR3 reads CASSQDKVGAVHEQYF. CDR3 in DNA: TGCGCCAGCAGCCAAGATAAAGTCGGAGCGGTCCACGAGCAGTACTTC.

The chain has TRBV6-5 and TRBJ1-3, with D tentatively TRBD1 (6 bases). Germline-derived CDR1 and CDR2 are MNHEY and SVGAGI. Trimming pared 8 bases from V and 11 bases from J, leaving 16 bases between. This CDR3 spans 12 amino acids. CDR3 loop: CASRGGGAPIYF. For the CDR3, the DNA is TGTGCCAGCCGAGGGGGGGGCGCCCCCATATATTTT.

The count of this clone is one. The rearrangement joins TRBV5-6 to TRBJ2-7, with D possibly being TRBD2 (5 bases). The length of the CDR3 is 14 residues. The germline V and J ends were trimmed by 1 base and 6 bases, with 14 bases remaining between them. The germline V gene has CDR1 SGHDT and CDR2 YYEEEE. The CDR3 region is CASSLRLAGREQYF. In DNA, the CDR3 is TGTGCCAGCAGCTTGCGGCTAGCTGGCCGCGAGCAGTACTTC.

This sequence joins TRBV5-1 and TRBJ1-1; TRBD1 might be the D (6 bases). The CDR3 has 15 amino acids. The V and J ends lost 2 bases and 0 bases respectively, with 11 bases between them. Germline lookup yields CDR1 SGHRS and CDR2 YFSETQ. CDR3 amino acids: CASSFSTGMNTEAFF. Written as DNA, the CDR3 is TGCGCCAGCAGCTTCTCGACAGGAATGAACACTGAAGCTTTCTTT. Filled out from reference TRBV5-1 and TRBJ1-1, the complete variable domain reads KAGVTQTPRYLIKTRGQQVTLSCSPISGHRSVSWYQQTPGQGLQFLFEYFSETQRNKGNFPGRFSGRQFSNSRSEMNVSTLELGDSALYLCASSFSTGMNTEAFFGQGTRLTVV.

The rearrangement joins TRBV24-1 to TRBJ1-2; 8 nucleotides agree with TRBD1. Trimming cost V 6 bases and J 8 bases; bases outside gene matches: 7. This CDR3 comprises 13 residues. CDR1 is KGHDR and CDR2 is SFDVKD in the germline V gene. CDR3 protein: CATSPGQAQGYTF. In DNA form, the CDR3 reads TGTGCCACCAGTCCGGGACAGGCGCAAGGCTACACCTTC.

The rearrangement joins TRBV10-3 to TRBJ1-2; a weak D match, TRBD1 (6 bases). Germline V gives CDR1 ENHRY, CDR2 SYGVKD. This CDR3 has 15 amino acids. Trimming took off 6 bases at V and 2 bases at J, with 16 bases between the two ends. In DNA, the CDR3 is TGTGCCATCAGCGATTTCGCGGGGGGCAACTATGGCTACACCTTC. Translated, it gives CAISDFAGGNYGYTF.

The CDR3: CSGKQGGYTF. CDR3 DNA: TGCAGTGGGAAACAGGGTGGCTACACCTTC. The chain recombines TRBV20-1 with TRBJ1-2; TRBD1 is a possible D gene (6 bases). V lost 7 bases, J lost 7 bases, and 10 bases lay in between. The CDR3 consists of 10 residues. Germline values: CDR1 DFQATT, CDR2 SNEGSKA (reference sequence).

This clone was counted once. The chain recombines TRBV2 with TRBJ2-7; TRBD1 aligns across 8 bases. CDR1 and CDR2 from the germline V gene are SNHLY and FYNNEI. The CDR3 contains 14 residues. V dropped 6 bases and J dropped 3; count of bases not matched to a gene: 7. In DNA form, the CDR3 reads TGTGCCAGCAGCCGACAGGGGAAGGGCTACGAGCAGTACTTC. This encodes CASSRQGKGYEQYF. Looking up the rest from reference TRBV2 and TRBJ2-7 gives the full variable domain: EPEVTQTPSHQVTQMGQEVILRCVPISNHLYFYWYRQILGQKVEFLVSFYNNEISEKSEIFDDQFSVERPDGSNFTLKIRSTKLEDSAMYFCASSRQGKGYEQYFGPGTRLTVT.

The V gene is TRBV6-6, the J gene TRBJ1-4; weak D call: TRBD1 (6 bases). The CDR3 has 14 residues. With 6 bases removed from V and 7 bases from J, the gap between germline ends came to 15 bases. CDR1 and CDR2 (germline): MNHNY, SVGAGI (reference sequence). CDR3 DNA sequence: TGTGCCAGCAGCGCGGGGGTGACAGGTGAAAAACTGTTTTTT. This sequence encodes CASSAGVTGEKLFF.

The rearrangement joins TRBV28 to TRBJ1-6; the D gene is possibly TRBD1 (5 bases). The V and J ends lost 2 bases and 9 bases respectively, with 14 bases between them. The CDR3 is 15 residues long. Germline values: CDR1 MDHEN, CDR2 SYDVKM. For the CDR3, the DNA is TGTGCCAGCAGTTTACAACGGGGGGATACTTCACCCCTCCACTTT. It translates to CASSLQRGDTSPLHF.

The chain joins TRBV19 to TRBJ2-1; 9 positions match TRBD2. From germline, CDR1 is LNHDA and CDR2 SQIVND (reference sequence). The J segment lost 0 bases and the V segment lost 4 bases, leaving 16 bases of the junction unmatched. CDR3 length: 20 amino acids. The CDR3: CASSSGRASGSQGSYNEQFF. For the CDR3, the DNA is TGTGCCAGTAGTAGCGGGAGGGCCTCGGGGTCTCAGGGCTCCTACAATGAGCAGTTCTTC.

This clone was counted only a few times. CDR3 in amino acids: CASSPGGSYNSPLHF. The DNA for the CDR3 is TGTGCCAGCTCACCGGGGGGTTCCTATAATTCACCCCTCCACTTT. The rearrangement uses TRBV18 and TRBJ1-6; D possibly corresponds to TRBD1 (5 bases). The CDR3 has 15 residues. The germline V and J ends were trimmed by 3 bases and 1 base, with 7 bases remaining between them. CDR1 is KGHSH, CDR2 LQKENI, per germline.